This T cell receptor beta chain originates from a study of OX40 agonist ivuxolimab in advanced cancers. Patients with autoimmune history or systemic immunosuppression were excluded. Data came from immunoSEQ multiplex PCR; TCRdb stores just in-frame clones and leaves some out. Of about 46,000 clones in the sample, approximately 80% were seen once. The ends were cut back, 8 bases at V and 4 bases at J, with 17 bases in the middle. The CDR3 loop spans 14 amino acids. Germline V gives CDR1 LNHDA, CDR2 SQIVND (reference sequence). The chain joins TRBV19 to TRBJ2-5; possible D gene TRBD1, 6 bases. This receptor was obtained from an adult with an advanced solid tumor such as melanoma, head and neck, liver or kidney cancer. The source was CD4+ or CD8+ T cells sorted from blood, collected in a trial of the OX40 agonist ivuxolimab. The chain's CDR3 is CASSVTGIGETQYF. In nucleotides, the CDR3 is TGTGCCAGTTCAGTAACAGGGATAGGAGAGACCCAGTACTTC.